This TCR beta chain was identified in a study of blood T cell repertoires in COVID-19. As for the study in general: PBMCs, B-cell-depleted T cells, or T cells were the source of the cDNA or gDNA that made up the material.

Using immunoSEQ multiplex PCR, the repertoire was profiled, and TCRdb retains in-frame clones only, with some absent. The sample has over 110,000 clones; nearly 85% are singletons. With V trimmed by 0 bases and J by 5 bases, 4 bases remained unmatched. Germline lookup yields CDR1 SGHAT and CDR2 FQNNGV. The CDR3 runs to 15 residues. This receptor was taken from a man between 50 and 59 years old in a cohort exposed to, infected with or recovered from COVID-19 (not recorded which). The specimen was PBMCs or T cells enriched from blood (not recorded which). The chain has TRBV11-2 and TRBJ2-3; 8 bases line up with TRBD2. Here the CDR3 reads CASSLEGLAGDTQYF. CDR3 in DNA: TGTGCCAGCAGCTTAGAAGGGCTAGCGGGAGATACGCAGTATTTT.